The T cell receptor (beta chain) under discussion was sequenced for a study of T cell responses to AZD1222 COVID-19 vaccine. Points from the study as a whole: Nearly half of spike-specific TCRs reportedly target variant regions that are unmutated in the B.1.351 and B.1.1.7 variants.

Concerning this clone: Its target is not known.

Assay used: immunoSEQ multiplex PCR; TCRdb lists only in-frame clones, some missing. Here the sample spans 150,000 to 200,000 clones, approximately 92% being singletons. The CDR3 has 15 amino acids. V was cut by 4 bases and J by 4 bases, with 15 bases left in between. Germline lookup yields CDR1 MNHNY and CDR2 SVGAGI (reference sequence). This TCR came from an adult in good health. The sequencing used peripheral blood, collected on day 0 of AZD1222 vaccination. V gene TRBV6-6 combines with J gene TRBJ2-3, with a tentative D call TRBD2 (5 bases). CDR3 protein: CASSSAGLESDTQYF. The CDR3 DNA reads TGTGCCAGCAGTTCGGCGGGCCTGGAGTCAGATACGCAGTATTTT.